The next 19 T cell receptor beta chains were all read from a single sample in a study of blood T cell repertoires in COVID-19. TCRdb's copy holds only in-frame clones and misses some; the assay was immunoSEQ multiplex PCR. The sample includes about 250,000 clones, around nine tenths of them seen just once. Sequencing was carried out using peripheral blood. These receptors all stem from a woman aged 40 to 55 who had recovered from COVID-19.

The chain joins TRBV5-4 to TRBJ1-2, with 7 bases aligning to TRBD1. The V gene end was trimmed by 4 bases and the J gene end by 4 bases; junction bases not matched to a gene: 4. The germline V gene encodes CDR1 SGHNT and CDR2 YYREEE (reference sequence). CDR3 length: 13 residues. The chain's CDR3 is CASSTQGPYGYTF. CDR3 nucleotide sequence: TGTGCCAGCAGCACACAGGGGCCCTATGGCTACACCTTC.

J is TRBJ2-4 and V is TRBV7-2; tentative D call: TRBD1 (7 bases). V was cut by 3 bases and J by 8 bases, with 11 bases left in between. This CDR3 has 13 residues. The V gene's germline CDR1 is SGHTA and CDR2 FQGNSA. The DNA for the CDR3 is TGTGCCAGCAGCTTCGGCAGGGGGGACATTCAGTACTTC. It is translated as CASSFGRGDIQYF. Looking up the rest from reference TRBV7-2 and TRBJ2-4 gives the full variable domain: GAGVSQSPSNKVTEKGKDVELRCDPISGHTALYWYRQSLGQGLEFLIYFQGNSAPDKSGLPSDRFSAERTGGSVSTLTIQRTQQEDSAVYLCASSFGRGDIQYFGAGTRLSVL.

The CDR3: CASSPTPGTNYGYTF. DNA for the CDR3: TGTGCCAGCAGCCCCACTCCAGGGACAAACTATGGCTACACCTTC. V is TRBV6-6 and J is TRBJ1-2, with D perhaps matching TRBD1 (6 bases). CDR1 MNHNY and CDR2 SVGAGI come from the germline V gene (reference sequence). This CDR3 region has 15 residues. Trimming removed 6 bases at V and 2 bases at J, with 16 bases between.

The chain couples TRBV19 to TRBJ2-3; D not certain. Trimming stripped 5 bases from V and 4 bases from J, with 10 bases between. This CDR3 has 13 amino acids. From germline, CDR1 is LNHDA and CDR2 SQIVND (reference sequence). CDR3 sequence: CASSVTRADTQYF. For the CDR3, the DNA is TGTGCCAGTAGTGTAACACGGGCAGATACGCAGTATTTT.

The chain is built from TRBV4-3 and TRBJ2-7; 9 positions agree with TRBD2. Germline V gene sequence: CDR1 LGHNA, CDR2 YSLEER. V was pared by 0 bases and J by 4 bases, with 13 bases of the junction left unmatched. The CDR3 spans 18 residues. The CDR3 DNA is TGCGCCAGCAGCCAAGATAATGCGGCGGGAGGGCTCAAGTACGAGCAGTACTTC. Translated, it gives CASSQDNAAGGLKYEQYF.

The V call is TRBV7-9, the J call TRBJ1-4; D call uncertain. CDR1 is SEHNR, CDR2 FQNEAQ, per germline (reference sequence). V shed 3 bases and J shed 0 bases, with 8 bases lying between them. The CDR3 extends over 15 amino acids. CDR3 nucleotides: TGTGCCAGCAGCTTGGCTTTTTCAACTAATGAAAAACTGTTTTTT. Translation: CASSLAFSTNEKLFF.

The gene calls are TRBV7-9 and TRBJ2-7, with D perhaps TRBD2 (6 bases). The V and J ends lost 5 bases and 3 bases respectively, with 14 bases between them. CDR3 length: 14 residues. Per the germline V gene, CDR1 is SEHNR and CDR2 is FQNEAQ (reference sequence). The chain's CDR3 is CASSLGHGGYEQYF. As DNA, the CDR3 is TGTGCCAGCAGCCTTGGACACGGGGGCTACGAGCAGTACTTC.

The gene calls are TRBV11-2 and TRBJ2-7; 9 positions match TRBD2. The CDR3 covers 18 residues. The germline gives CDR1 SGHAT, CDR2 FQNNGV. The V segment lost 5 bases and the J segment 2 bases; nucleotides outside the gene matches: 16. The CDR3 region has the DNA TGTGCCAGCAGCCTAACGCGGGGGGGGATGGCCAACCCCTACGAGCAGTACTTC. Its protein product is CASSLTRGGMANPYEQYF.

This clone was counted only a few times. This chain joins TRBV19 and TRBJ1-5, with TRBD1 matching 8 bases. V was pared by 4 bases and J by 5 bases, with 7 bases of the junction left unmatched. The V gene's germline CDR1 is LNHDA and CDR2 SQIVND (reference sequence). There are 15 residues in the CDR3. CDR3 amino acids: CASSKGQGLDQPQHF. CDR3 sequence (DNA): TGTGCCAGTAGTAAAGGACAGGGTCTGGATCAGCCCCAGCATTTT.

CDR3 bases: TGTGCCAGTAGCCCTAGAAGGGGGACAGGGGTCTACGAGCAGTACTTC. It codes for CASSPRRGTGVYEQYF. This rearrangement joins TRBV19 to TRBJ2-7, with TRBD1 matching 10 bases. Germline V gives CDR1 LNHDA, CDR2 SQIVND (reference sequence). After removal of 6 bases from V and 3 bases from J, the junction contained 11 bases not matched to a gene. The CDR3 length is 16 residues.

The chain combines TRBV27 with TRBJ1-5, with 8 bases that match TRBD1. The CDR3 has 16 residues. Trimming took 4 bases from V and 4 from J; bases not matched to a gene: 9. Germline V gene lookup returns CDR1 MNHEY and CDR2 SMNVEV (reference sequence). This CDR3 is CASSSLGTGRNQPQHF. In DNA, the CDR3 is TGTGCCAGCAGTTCGCTGGGGACAGGTCGGAATCAGCCCCAGCATTTT.

The chain links TRBV5-4 to TRBJ1-2; D is possibly TRBD1 (5 bases). From germline, CDR1 is SGHNT and CDR2 YYREEE (reference sequence). Trimming took off 1 base at V and 0 bases at J, with 10 bases between the two ends. The CDR3 spans 15 residues. CDR3 in amino acids: CASSLRGNSNYGYTF. The DNA of the CDR3 is TGTGCCAGCAGCTTGCGGGGGAATTCTAACTATGGCTACACCTTC.

This clone was counted between two and nine times. The V gene is TRBV15, the J gene TRBJ2-6; 11 positions agree with TRBD1. The V gene end was trimmed by 0 bases and the J gene end by 0 bases; junction bases not matched to a gene: 4. CDR1 and CDR2 from the germline V gene are LNHNV and YYDKDF (reference sequence). The CDR3 has 19 residues. The CDR3 region is CATSRDGDRGYSGANVLTF. The CDR3 DNA is TGTGCCACCAGCAGAGATGGGGACAGGGGGTACTCTGGGGCCAACGTCCTGACTTTC.

The chain joins TRBV4-2 to TRBJ2-1, with D unclear. Germline V lookup: CDR1 LGHNA, CDR2 YNFKEQ. This CDR3 has 13 amino acids. V shed 3 bases and J shed 8 bases, with 11 bases lying between them. The CDR3: CASSQVIGDEQFF. The DNA for the CDR3 is TGTGCCAGCAGCCAGGTGATTGGAGATGAGCAGTTCTTC.

The chain has TRBV12-3 or TRBV12-4 and TRBJ1-4; 8 bases map to TRBD1. Trimming at V came to 3 bases and at J to 11 bases, leaving 5 bases not matched to a gene. The CDR3 is 13 residues long. The CDR3 DNA sequence: TGTGCCAGCAGTTTGTCTCGACAGGGGAAACTGTTTTTT. This sequence encodes CASSLSRQGKLFF.

CDR3 residues: CASSSTGLGYGYTF. The CDR3 nucleotides are TGTGCCAGCAGCTCCACAGGGTTGGGCTATGGCTACACCTTC. J is TRBJ1-2 and V is TRBV7-9, with D possibly TRBD1 on 6 matching bases. Per the germline V gene, CDR1 is SEHNR and CDR2 is FQNEAQ (reference sequence). The CDR3 consists of 14 residues. V was pared by 4 bases and J by 4 bases, with 13 bases between.

This chain uses TRBV27 with TRBJ2-2; TRBD2 matches 8 bases. The CDR3 consists of 17 residues. Trimming took 6 bases from V and 0 from J; bases not matched to a gene: 9. Germline assignment: CDR1 MNHEY and CDR2 SMNVEV (reference sequence). This CDR3 is CASSFAGGYANTGELFF. The CDR3 DNA reads as TGTGCCAGCAGCTTTGCGGGGGGATACGCGAACACCGGGGAGCTGTTTTTT.

The chain has TRBV7-2 and TRBJ2-5; 9 positions agree with TRBD2. The CDR3 runs to 17 residues. CDR1 SGHTA and CDR2 FQGNSA come from the germline V gene. The junction had 11 bases not matched to a gene; V was cut back by 1 base and J by 5 bases. The DNA for the CDR3 is TGTGCCAGCAGCTTAGGGATTAGCGGGGGCCTTCTGGAGACCCAGTACTTC. Translation gives CASSLGISGGLLETQYF.

The chain combines TRBV6-5 with TRBJ1-2; TRBD1 matches at 10 bases. CDR3 length: 16 residues. V lost 2 bases, J lost 2 bases, and 5 bases stayed unmatched. The germline V gene encodes CDR1 MNHEY and CDR2 SVGAGI. The CDR3 bases are TGTGCCAGCAGTTACCGACAGGGGGCTGAGAACTATGGCTACACCTTC. It is translated as CASSYRQGAENYGYTF.